Below are 21 T cell receptor beta chains sequenced from a single sample in a study of CD8+CD57+ T cells in acquired aplastic anemia. Previously, flow cytometry had revealed CD8+CD57+ cell expansion in the patients chosen for sequencing. Genomic DNA provided the template from which TCR beta VDJ and CDR3 profiles were obtained. TCRdb itself ran the reads through MiXCR, one entry per CDR3 protein. This sample yields 190,000 or so distinct CDR3 sequences, of which less than 60% are seen a single time; about 1.8% belongs to the top ten. Sequenced material: sorted CD4+, CD8+, or CD8+CD57+ T cells (not recorded which) from PBMCs. The receptor set was obtained from a human donor with aplastic anemia.

The V call is TRBV5-1, the J call TRBJ2-1; TRBD2 aligns across 7 bases. This CDR3 is 15 amino acids long. Germline V gene data show CDR1 as SGHRS and CDR2 as YFSETQ. V was clipped by 4 bases and J by 2 bases; unmatched bases: 6. DNA for the CDR3: TGCGCCAGCAGCCCCCAAAGCGGGGCCTACAATGAGCAGTTCTTC. Translated: CASSPQSGAYNEQFF.

This clonotype has ten or more counts. V is TRBV5-5 and J is TRBJ1-6, with 7 positions matching TRBD1. The germline V gene has CDR1 SGHKS and CDR2 YYEKEE (reference sequence). Losses at the gene ends were 2 bases for V and 6 bases for J; bases not matched to a gene: 8. The CDR3 has 16 residues. As DNA, the CDR3 is TGTGCCAGCAGCTTCCTGACAGGGACGCCTAATTCACCCCTCCACTTT. Its translation is CASSFLTGTPNSPLHF.

This clonotype has a count of ten or more. CDR3 amino acids: CATSDLRGGRGTYNEQFF. CDR3 bases: TGTGCCACCAGTGATTTGCGAGGGGGGAGGGGGACCTACAATGAGCAGTTCTTC. The chain uses TRBV24-1 and TRBJ2-1; weak D call: TRBD2 (7 bases). This CDR3 is built from 18 residues. Germline CDR1 and CDR2: KGHDR and SFDVKD. Trimming removed 0 bases from V and 2 bases from J, with 16 bases in between.

V usage is TRBV12-3 or TRBV12-4 and J usage is TRBJ1-2; the D gene is possibly TRBD1 (5 bases). The CDR3 loop spans 13 amino acids. V dropped 3 bases and J dropped 4 bases, with 9 bases sitting between them. CDR3 coding DNA: TGTGCCAGCAGTTTGGGGACCCTCTATGGCTACACCTTC. This translates into CASSLGTLYGYTF.

Here the CDR3 reads CASMLGGGSNQPQHF. The CDR3, as DNA: TGCGCCAGCATGCTTGGGGGTGGGAGCAATCAGCCCCAGCATTTT. J is TRBJ1-5 and V is TRBV10-2, with D possibly TRBD1 on 5 matching bases. V lost 7 bases and J lost 1, with 14 bases in between. Per the germline V gene, CDR1 is WSHSY and CDR2 is SAAADI. This CDR3 has 15 amino acids.

This clonotype was detected ten times or more. The chain joins TRBV9 to TRBJ2-1; unclear D gene. Germline V gene lookup returns CDR1 SGDLS and CDR2 YYNGEE. V was cut by 4 bases and J by 8 bases, with 13 bases left in between. CDR3 length equals 13 residues. CDR3 in amino acids: CASSPSFLDEQFF. Written as DNA, the CDR3 is TGTGCCAGCAGCCCGAGTTTCTTGGATGAGCAGTTCTTC.

The table lists this clonotype with many counts. CDR3 DNA: TGCGCCAGCAGCCAAGCACTCGCGGGGGGGCTCGCAGATACGCAGTATTTT. This gives the protein CASSQALAGGLADTQYF. The chain carries TRBV4-3 and TRBJ2-3; 9 bases map to TRBD2. The CDR3 consists of 17 residues. Germline V gene lookup returns CDR1 LGHNA and CDR2 YSLEER. V lost 1 base, J lost 4 bases, and 9 bases stayed unmatched.

This clonotype turned up a few times. The chain employs TRBV27 and TRBJ2-2, with TRBD1 as a possible D gene (6 bases). This CDR3 has 14 amino acids. Germline lookup yields CDR1 MNHEY and CDR2 SMNVEV (reference sequence). V was pared by 8 bases and J by 1 base, with 11 bases between. As DNA, the CDR3 is TGTGCCAGCCGATGGACAGTGAACACCGGGGAGCTGTTTTTT. Protein sequence: CASRWTVNTGELFF.

This chain connects TRBV2 to TRBJ2-5, with a possible D match to TRBD1 (5 bases). V dropped 4 bases and J dropped 2 bases, with 8 bases sitting between them. Germline values: CDR1 SNHLY, CDR2 FYNNEI. The CDR3 length is 13 residues. The CDR3 loop reads CASSVRQQETQYF. Written as DNA, the CDR3 is TGTGCCAGCAGTGTCCGACAGCAAGAGACCCAGTACTTC.

V and J are TRBV12-3 or TRBV12-4 and TRBJ1-1; no clear D. This CDR3 comprises 14 residues. V lost 9 bases and J lost 8, with 22 bases in between. CDR3 nucleotides: TGTGCCAGTTCTAACCGGGCCCACTTTCCCGAAGCTTTCTTT. Translating it yields CASSNRAHFPEAFF.

The table lists this clonotype with many counts. CDR3 DNA sequence: TGCGCCAGCAGCCCGACCTCCTCGCCAATTCCCACAGATACGCAGTATTTT. It encodes CASSPTSSPIPTDTQYF. The rearrangement uses TRBV5-1 and TRBJ2-3; the D is unclear. This CDR3 has 17 amino acids. CDR1 and CDR2 (germline): SGHRS, YFSETQ. The V end was cut by 4 bases, the J end by 2 bases, with 20 bases between.

This clonotype has only one observation. The gene calls are TRBV29-1 and TRBJ2-1; tentative D call: TRBD2 (5 bases). The CDR3 has 13 residues. The germline V and J ends were trimmed by 4 bases and 15 bases, with 22 bases remaining between them. Germline V gene sequence: CDR1 SQVTM, CDR2 ANQGSEA. The CDR3 reads CSVASGQLEARFF. CDR3 coding DNA: TGCAGCGTTGCCAGCGGTCAGCTCGAAGCCAGGTTCTTC.

The V call is TRBV2, the J call TRBJ1-1; D is possibly TRBD1 (5 bases). Trimming stripped 3 bases from V and 1 base from J, with 12 bases between. Germline V lookup: CDR1 SNHLY, CDR2 FYNNEI. The CDR3 runs to 15 residues. CDR3 nucleotide sequence: TGTGCCAGCAGTGAGCCCCCTACAGGGAACACTGAAGCTTTCTTT. Residues: CASSEPPTGNTEAFF.

The gene calls are TRBV2 and TRBJ1-1; D is possibly TRBD1 (5 bases). The CDR3 extends over 14 amino acids. Looked up from germline, CDR1 is SNHLY and CDR2 is FYNNEI. CDR3 region: CASGQSRSNTEAFF. CDR3 bases: TGTGCTTCGGGGCAATCAAGGTCGAACACTGAAGCTTTCTTT.

The chain uses TRBV24-1 and TRBJ2-7, with TRBD1 matching 10 bases. Germline assignment: CDR1 KGHDR and CDR2 SFDVKD. After removal of 6 bases from V and 4 bases from J, the junction contained 11 bases not matched to a gene. This CDR3 has 16 amino acids. The CDR3 nucleotides read TGTGCCACCAGTCCCCACCCCGGGACAGGGGTTTACGAGCAGTACTTC. This encodes CATSPHPGTGVYEQYF.

A few counts support this clonotype. One end of the junction varies from germline; a read error may be responsible. The V call is TRBV15, the J call TRBJ1-4, with 9 bases aligning to TRBD1. The germline gives CDR1 LNHNV, CDR2 YYDKDF (reference sequence). This CDR3 region has 13 residues. CDR3 bases: TGTGCCACCAGCAGGGACAGGGGTTTGGGGACTCTTTTT. This sequence encodes CATSRDRGLGTLF.

This clonotype has a handful of counts. The V and J genes are TRBV27 and TRBJ2-1, with D possibly TRBD2 on 5 matching bases. This CDR3 region has 17 residues. The V end was cut by 1 base, the J end by 6 bases, with 19 bases between. The germline V gene encodes CDR1 MNHEY and CDR2 SMNVEV (reference sequence). The CDR3 coding sequence is TGTGCCAGCAGTTTATGGGCTAGCCAGGATAGGGCCAATGAGCAGTTCTTC. It codes for CASSLWASQDRANEQFF.

Concerning this clonotype: Possible read error: a much larger clone is one base away. The chain employs TRBV6-5 and TRBJ1-2; D ambiguous. Germline CDR1 and CDR2: MNHEY and SVGAGI. The CDR3 extends over 16 amino acids. The CDR3 loop is CAISYSKAGLNYGYTF. The CDR3 DNA follows: TGTGCCATCAGTTACTCGAAGGCGGGTCTTAACTATGGCTACACCTTC.

Regarding this clonotype: This may be a read error: a much more frequent sequence differs by one nucleotide. This sequence joins TRBV5-1 and TRBJ1-1; 10 bases map to TRBD1. CDR1 is SGHRS and CDR2 is YFSETQ in the germline V gene. The CDR3 spans 15 residues. CDR3 amino acids: CASSLGQGAWTEALF. In nucleotides, the CDR3 is TGCGCCAGCAGCTTGGGACAGGGGGCTTGGACTGAAGCTCTCTTT. The full variable domain, rest sourced from reference TRBV5-1 and TRBJ1-1, is KAGVTQTPRYLIKTRGQQVTLSCSPISGHRSVSWYQQTPGQGLQFLFEYFSETQRNKGNFPGRFSGRQFSNSRSEMNVSTLELGDSALYLCASSLGQGAWTEALFGQGTRLTVV.

This clonotype was recorded at least ten times. The chain is built from TRBV6-5 and TRBJ1-5, with TRBD1 as a possible D gene (5 bases). Germline CDR1 and CDR2: MNHEY and SVGAGI. CDR3 length: 14 residues. V was pared by 2 bases and J by 5 bases, with 10 bases between. CDR3 region: CASSYLGRDQPQHF. CDR3 DNA sequence: TGTGCCAGCAGTTACCTGGGGCGGGATCAGCCCCAGCATTTT.

J is TRBJ2-7 and V is TRBV5-6; tentative D call: TRBD2 (5 bases). CDR3 length: 17 amino acids. The germline V gene has CDR1 SGHDT and CDR2 YYEEEE. V shed 3 bases and J shed 0 bases, with 19 bases lying between them. The CDR3 here is CASSWESRSGSSYEQYF. The CDR3 DNA follows: TGTGCCAGCAGCTGGGAATCTAGAAGTGGGAGCTCCTACGAGCAGTACTTC. Variable domain in full (rest from reference TRBV5-6 and TRBJ2-7): DAGVTQSPTHLIKTRGQQVTLRCSPKSGHDTVSWYQQALGQGPQFIFQYYEEEERQRGNFPDRFSGHQFPNYSSELNVNALLLGDSALYLCASSWESRSGSSYEQYFGPGTRLTVT.